What follows are 21 T cell receptor beta chains derived from one specimen sequenced in a study of T cell repertoires and HLA-DP antigens listed by TCRdb under 2018. Library construction relied on the immunoSEQ multiplex PCR assay. TCRdb provides this immuneACCESS table in a form limited to in-frame rearrangements. Some clones are lacking; in checked studies, under half of them reflect an unresolved V gene, and why the rest are absent is not known. This sample has around 110,000 clones in its table, and around 93% of those were observed once. The ten largest clones represent under 0.35% of the sample. No antigens are known for them. Sequences were obtained from CD4+ T cells from PBMCs. The receptor source for this set is a woman under 30 in good health and CMV-seronegative.

The gene calls are TRBV10-3 and TRBJ1-6; D is undetermined. Germline CDR1 and CDR2: ENHRY and SYGVKD. Trimming took 2 bases from V and 18 from J, leaving 23 bases between them. This CDR3 comprises 15 residues. The CDR3 reads CAISEGGNVMSVPHF. The CDR3 DNA sequence: TGTGCCATCAGTGAGGGCGGCAACGTGATGTCGGTCCCCCACTTT.

V gene TRBV7-3 combines with J gene TRBJ2-1; maybe TRBD2 (6 bases). This CDR3 has 15 amino acids. Trimming shortened V by 5 bases and J by 1 base, and 12 bases separated the two germline ends. Germline V gene data show CDR1 as SGHTA and CDR2 as FQGTGA. CDR3 nucleotide sequence: TGTGCCAGCAGCGCCTCGGGGGATTCCTACAATGAGCAGTTCTTC. Amino acid sequence: CASSASGDSYNEQFF.

The V call is TRBV14, the J call TRBJ2-1, with no clear D. The CDR3 spans 15 residues. Germline CDR1 SGHDN, CDR2 FVKESK. Trimming pared 3 bases from V and 6 bases from J, leaving 15 bases between. The DNA for the CDR3 is TGTGCCAGCAGCCATCACGCCAGCCGAGTCAATGAGCAGTTCTTC. Its translation is CASSHHASRVNEQFF.

The chain employs TRBV7-2 and TRBJ1-2; possibly TRBD1 for D (5 bases). Germline V lookup: CDR1 SGHTA, CDR2 FQGNSA. Trimming cost V 4 bases and J 8 bases, with 14 bases left between them. CDR3 length: 13 amino acids. The CDR3: CASSSRGGSGYTF. As DNA, the CDR3 is TGTGCCAGCAGCTCCCGGGGGGGAAGCGGCTACACCTTC.

J is TRBJ1-2 and V is TRBV9; a possible D gene is TRBD1 (5 bases). The CDR3 runs to 15 residues. Trimming removed 4 bases from V and 2 bases from J, with 15 bases in between. CDR1 and CDR2 from the germline V gene are SGDLS and YYNGEE. The CDR3 here is CASSSSAGPNYGYTF. The CDR3 nucleotides are TGTGCCAGCAGCTCTAGCGCGGGGCCGAACTATGGCTACACCTTC.

This rearrangement joins TRBV5-1 to TRBJ1-6, with TRBD1 identical over 8 bases. V dropped 4 bases and J dropped 0; count of bases not matched to a gene: 6. CDR3 length: 17 residues. Germline CDR1 SGHRS, CDR2 YFSETQ. This chain's CDR3 is CASSPRDRSSYNSPLHF. The CDR3 coding sequence is TGCGCCAGCAGCCCCCGGGACAGGAGCTCCTATAATTCACCCCTCCACTTT.

The chain recombines TRBV10-1 with TRBJ2-2; no firm D call. Germline loops: CDR1 WNHNN, CDR2 SYGVQD (reference sequence). There are 14 residues in the CDR3. V dropped 2 bases and J dropped 2 bases, with 6 bases sitting between them. The CDR3 coding sequence is TGCGCCAGCAGTGAGGGCAGTAACACCGGGGAGCTGTTTTTT. Translated: CASSEGSNTGELFF.

The chain employs TRBV10-3 and TRBJ2-1, with a possible D match to TRBD2 (6 bases). CDR1 and CDR2 (germline): ENHRY, SYGVKD. The CDR3 sequence is 16 residues long. V lost 4 bases, J lost 6 bases, and 19 bases lay in between. CDR3 region: CAISGGTEGSGNEQFF. As DNA, the CDR3 is TGTGCCATCAGTGGTGGGACGGAGGGGTCGGGCAATGAGCAGTTCTTC.

The V gene is TRBV10-3, the J gene TRBJ2-5; 7 nucleotides line up with TRBD2. The CDR3 spans 16 residues. V lost 5 bases to trimming and J lost 2 bases; unmatched junction nucleotides: 11. Germline V gives CDR1 ENHRY, CDR2 SYGVKD. The CDR3 sequence is CAISPQRGGGQETQYF. The CDR3 DNA reads as TGTGCCATCAGTCCCCAGCGGGGCGGCGGGCAAGAGACCCAGTACTTC.

The chain uses TRBV6-6 and TRBJ2-1; a weak D match, TRBD2 (6 bases). The germline gives CDR1 MNHNY, CDR2 SVGAGI (reference sequence). Trimming shortened V by 5 bases and J by 3 bases, and 17 bases separated the two germline ends. CDR3 length: 16 residues. CDR3 nucleotide sequence: TGTGCCAGCAGTCAGACCGACGGGAGACTCTACAATGAGCAGTTCTTC. Translated: CASSQTDGRLYNEQFF.

The V gene is TRBV15, the J gene TRBJ1-4; D uncertain. Germline CDR1 is LNHNV and CDR2 is YYDKDF (reference sequence). The V end lost 8 bases, the J end lost 4 bases, and 11 bases lay between the germline ends. This CDR3 has 13 amino acids. CDR3 amino acids: CATSEGSNEKLFF. The CDR3 DNA reads TGTGCCACCTCCGAGGGTAGTAATGAAAAACTGTTTTTT.

This chain uses TRBV11-1 with TRBJ2-5; 15 positions match TRBD2. Germline values: CDR1 SGHAT, CDR2 FQDESV (reference sequence). This CDR3 contains 15 residues. V was clipped by 6 bases and J by 5 bases; unmatched bases: 4. CDR3 protein: CASRGLAGGPETQYF. The CDR3 coding sequence is TGTGCCAGCAGAGGACTAGCGGGGGGGCCTGAGACCCAGTACTTC.

With respect to this clone: An end of the junction differs from the germline gene, which may be a read error. The V and J genes are TRBV6-6 and TRBJ2-5, with D perhaps matching TRBD1 (5 bases). This CDR3 has 12 residues. Germline V gene sequence: CDR1 MNHNY, CDR2 SVGAGI (reference sequence). DNA of the CDR3: TGTGCCAGCAGCCCTCCACAGGCGAGCAGGCACTTC. Its protein is CASSPPQASRHF.

The rearrangement joins TRBV28 to TRBJ1-2; possible D gene TRBD1, 6 bases. CDR1 and CDR2 (germline): MDHEN, SYDVKM. Between the trimmed V and J ends, which lost 7 bases and 6 bases, there was a span of 15 bases. This CDR3 comprises 13 residues. CDR3 region: CASTGRRGNGYTF. DNA for the CDR3: TGTGCCAGCACTGGCCGAAGGGGGAATGGCTACACCTTC.

This clone was detected only once. The CDR3 nucleotides read TGTGCCAGCAGCCAAGGGGAGGGCCCCCACAATGAGCAGTTCTTC. Protein product: CASSQGEGPHNEQFF. The J gene is TRBJ2-1, the V gene TRBV4-2; TRBD2 agrees at 7 bases. CDR1 is LGHNA, CDR2 YNFKEQ, per germline. V gave up 1 base and J gave up 5 bases; unmatched junction bases: 5. The CDR3 covers 15 residues.

The chain employs TRBV6-5 and TRBJ1-2; perhaps TRBD1 as D (6 bases). The V end was cut by 6 bases, the J end by 5 bases, with 19 bases between. The CDR3 is 15 amino acids. Germline-derived CDR1 and CDR2 are MNHEY and SVGAGI. The CDR3 reads CASSRTPGGLYGYTF. CDR3 coding DNA: TGTGCCAGCAGCAGAACCCCGGGGGGCCTTTATGGCTACACCTTC.

The chain uses TRBV11-2 and TRBJ1-1, with 9 bases matching TRBD1. The trim removed 1 base at V and 5 bases at J, leaving 11 bases unmatched. The CDR3 covers 17 residues. CDR1 SGHAT and CDR2 FQNNGV come from the germline V gene. The CDR3 protein is CASSLGHYRGLRTEAFF. Written as DNA, the CDR3 is TGTGCCAGCAGCTTAGGGCACTACAGGGGGCTTAGGACTGAAGCTTTCTTT.

This sequence joins TRBV7-2 and TRBJ1-4, with D tentatively TRBD1 (5 bases). The germline CDR1 and CDR2 sequences are SGHTA and FQGNSA. Trimming removed 3 bases at V and 0 bases at J, with 8 bases between. This CDR3 is built from 15 residues. CDR3 sequence reads: CASSLDIPTNEKLFF. The CDR3, as DNA: TGTGCCAGCAGCTTGGACATTCCAACTAATGAAAAACTGTTTTTT.

The chain joins TRBV5-4 to TRBJ1-1; no firm D call. This CDR3 has 14 residues. Trimming took 3 bases from V and 5 from J, leaving 14 bases between them. CDR1 is SGHNT and CDR2 is YYREEE in the germline V gene (reference sequence). For the CDR3, the DNA is TGTGCCAGCAGCTCCCTCGGGGATAAAACTGAAGCTTTCTTT. It translates to CASSSLGDKTEAFF.

The V gene is TRBV4-1, the J gene TRBJ1-2, with D possibly matching TRBD1 (5 bases). V lost 1 base and J lost 1, with 13 bases in between. The CDR3 spans 16 residues. Per the germline V gene, CDR1 is MGHRA and CDR2 is YSYEKL. The CDR3 here is CASSQGRQILNYGYTF. The CDR3 DNA is TGCGCCAGCAGCCAAGGGCGACAGATCCTTAACTATGGCTACACCTTC.

CDR3 DNA sequence: TGCGCCAGCAGCCAGGGAAGCGGTTCCTACAATGAGCAGTTCTTC. This encodes CASSQGSGSYNEQFF. This sequence joins TRBV4-1 and TRBJ2-1, with a tentative D call TRBD2 (5 bases). Germline values: CDR1 MGHRA, CDR2 YSYEKL. The CDR3 spans 15 residues. Trimming cost V 3 bases and J 1 base, with 10 bases left between them.